This T cell receptor (beta chain) is from a study of T-cell reconstitution after alpha-beta-depleted transplantation in children. Preparation of the TCRbeta library was carried out with unique molecular identifiers. One entry per CDR3 protein, called by TCRdb with MiXCR from the PCR reads. The sample shows 500,000 to 600,000 distinct CDR3 sequences, approximately 32% of them seen only once. The CDR3 runs to 14 residues. Deletions cut 0 bases from V and 8 bases from J, with 11 bases between. The chain has TRBV12-3 or TRBV12-4 and TRBJ1-3; D gene unclear. Sequenced material: PBMCs from the stem cell graft donor, taken from the stem cell graft. The sequence came from a human donor who donated a stem cell graft to a child with aplastic anemia. The CDR3 DNA is TGTGCCAGCAGTTTAGCGGGAGACCCCGACACCATATATTTT. Translated, it gives CASSLAGDPDTIYF.